The TCR beta chain under discussion was sequenced for a study of T-cell memory formation after mild COVID-19. Notes on the study in general: Clones contracting over day 15 to 85 were CD4/CD8 balanced, with later expanders leaning CD4+. Those CD4+ clones that contracted were mainly in CM and EM (CD8+ ones in EMRA).

Employing constant-segment primers, 5'RACE generated TCR alpha and TCR beta cDNA libraries bearing sample barcodes and UMIs. TCRdb used MiXCR to reprocess the 5' RACE reads, holding one entry per CDR3 protein. The sample lists 400,000 or so distinct CDR3 sequences, 20% occurring once. The CDR3 runs to 12 residues. V lost 4 bases, J lost 4 bases, and 7 bases lay in between. Germline V gene data show CDR1 as SEHNR and CDR2 as FQNEAQ (reference sequence). This clonotype was counted only a few times. What it binds is not known. The source is an adult woman who had mild COVID-19 (a few samples of this study predate the infection). Cell type and time point are not known. The chain carries TRBV7-9 and TRBJ1-1; no firm D call. Material: PBMCs or a T cell subset sorted from them (not recorded which). CDR3 sequence: CASSSSRTEAFF. CDR3 bases: TGTGCCAGCAGCTCTTCACGCACTGAAGCTTTCTTT.